This T cell receptor (beta chain) was observed in a study of cytomegalovirus exposure and HLA in healthy donors. Study as a whole: Genotyping of more than 300 donors showed that over 65% belonged to the Caucasian-associated ancestry cluster. Study results and limitations: By HLA locus, TCR association rates varied in a later analysis, with DRB1 showing the most and HLA-C the fewest. A later analysis associated 16,951 TCR beta sequences with HLA alleles at a 0.05 false discovery rate.

Amplification used 60 Vbeta primers and 13 Jbeta primers. Repertoires were generated with immunoSEQ multiplex PCR, while TCRdb's copy carries only in-frame clones and drops some. The table shows fewer than 200,000 clones, with more than 80% occurring only once. This clone was found a few times. Its specificity is not known. Trimming removed 6 bases at V and 1 base at J, with 13 bases between. CDR3 length: 14 residues. CDR1 and CDR2 from the germline V gene are MDHEN and SYDVKM. Sequencing was carried out using PBMCs. The J gene is TRBJ2-7, the V gene TRBV28; weak D call: TRBD2 (5 bases). The clonotype was recovered from a woman younger than 30 in good health and CMV-seronegative. The CDR3: CASRPAGVSYEQYF. The CDR3 DNA is TGTGCCAGCAGACCAGCCGGGGTTTCCTACGAGCAGTACTTC. The whole variable domain, filled in from reference TRBV28 and TRBJ2-7, reads DVKVTQSSRYLVKRTGEKVFLECVQDMDHENMFWYRQDPGLGLRLIYFSYDVKMKEKGDIPEGYSVSREKKERFSLILESASTNQTSMYLCASRPAGVSYEQYFGPGTRLTVT.